This T cell receptor (beta chain) was obtained from a study of blood T cell repertoires in COVID-19. Study details: Nucleic acid was either cDNA or gDNA, and it came from T cells, B-cell-depleted T cells, or PBMCs.

A case of COVID-19 had been met by exposed participants within 2 weeks before study entry. Using immunoSEQ multiplex PCR, the repertoire was profiled, and TCRdb retains in-frame clones only, with some absent. The sample holds about 220,000 clones, roughly 80% seen once. The TCR was taken from a woman aged 45-65 years who had been exposed to COVID-19. The sample consisted of PBMCs or T cells enriched from blood (not recorded which).

The CDR3 protein is CASTPSGGNYNEQFF. CDR3 sequence (DNA): TGTGCCAGCACCCCGAGCGGGGGTAACTACAATGAGCAGTTCTTC. The chain uses TRBV27 and TRBJ2-1; 8 nucleotides line up with TRBD2. Germline V gene sequence: CDR1 MNHEY, CDR2 SMNVEV (reference sequence). This CDR3 has 15 residues. V shed 7 bases, J shed 3 bases, and the junction held 8 bases outside the gene matches.